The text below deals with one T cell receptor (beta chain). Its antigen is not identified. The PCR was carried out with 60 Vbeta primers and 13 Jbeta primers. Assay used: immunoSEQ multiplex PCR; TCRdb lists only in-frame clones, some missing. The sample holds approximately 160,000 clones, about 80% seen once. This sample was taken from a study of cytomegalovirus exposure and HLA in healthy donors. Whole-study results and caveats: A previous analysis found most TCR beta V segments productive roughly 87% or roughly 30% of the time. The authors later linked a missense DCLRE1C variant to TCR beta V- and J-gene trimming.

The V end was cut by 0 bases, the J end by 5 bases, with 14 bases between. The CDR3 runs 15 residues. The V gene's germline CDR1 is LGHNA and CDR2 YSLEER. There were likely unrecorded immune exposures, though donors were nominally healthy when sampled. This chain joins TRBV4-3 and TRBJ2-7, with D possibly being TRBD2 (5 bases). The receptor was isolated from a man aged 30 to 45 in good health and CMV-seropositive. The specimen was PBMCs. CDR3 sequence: CASSQDGIASNEQYF. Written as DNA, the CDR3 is TGCGCCAGCAGCCAAGATGGGATCGCTAGCAACGAGCAGTACTTC.